What follows are 13 T cell receptor beta chains derived from one specimen sequenced in a study of T cells in localized non-small cell lung cancer. Profiled with immunoSEQ multiplex PCR; TCRdb holds only in-frame clones, not every one. This sample has about 78,000 clones, with approximately 84% found just once. The source material was peripheral blood, sampled before any cancer treatment. These receptors came from a man aged 35-69 years with stage I lung adenocarcinoma.

The rearrangement uses TRBV21-1 and TRBJ2-7; TRBD2 was called by the table and not checked on the DNA. TRBV21-1 is annotated as a pseudogene. There are 18 residues in the CDR3. CDR3 in DNA: TGTGCCAGCAGCGACGTCCCGGGACTAGCGGGAGACCATCCCGAGCAGTACTTC. It specifies CASSDVPGLAGDHPEQYF.

This clone was seen once. The V call is TRBV4-1, the J call TRBJ2-1; D is perhaps TRBD1 (7 bases). In germline, CDR1 is MGHRA, CDR2 YSYEKL. The V end was cut by 5 bases, the J end by 1 base, with 15 bases between. The CDR3 covers 16 residues. CDR3 bases: TGCGCCAGCAGCTCCAGGGGGGCAGGATCCTACAATGAGCAGTTCTTC. This encodes CASSSRGAGSYNEQFF.

The chain carries TRBV2 and TRBJ2-1; TRBD2 matches 7 bases. The V gene's germline CDR1 is SNHLY and CDR2 FYNNEI. The length of the CDR3 is 15 residues. V trimming: 4 bases; J trimming: 0 bases; junction bases outside the gene matches: 3. CDR3 amino acids: CASSATSPSYNEQFF. The CDR3 DNA reads TGTGCCAGCAGTGCGACTAGCCCCTCCTACAATGAGCAGTTCTTC. The full variable domain, in which reference TRBV2 and TRBJ2-1 provide the parts outside the CDR3, is EPEVTQTPSHQVTQMGQEVILRCVPISNHLYFYWYRQILGQKVEFLVSFYNNEISEKSEIFDDQFSVERPDGSNFTLKIRSTKLEDSAMYFCASSATSPSYNEQFFGPGTRLTVL.

V and J are TRBV14 and TRBJ2-7; D unclear. The CDR3 runs 13 residues. V was clipped by 4 bases and J by 3 bases, with 10 bases between them. CDR1 is SGHDN, CDR2 FVKESK, per germline. CDR3 DNA sequence: TGTGCCAGCAGCCGGACGTTGGACTACGAGCAGTACTTC. This encodes CASSRTLDYEQYF. Combining the CDR3 with reference TRBV14 and TRBJ2-7 gives the whole variable domain EAGVTQFPSHSVIEKGQTVTLRCDPISGHDNLYWYRRVMGKEIKFLLHFVKESKQDESGMPNNRFLAERTGGTYSTLKVQPAELEDSGVYFCASSRTLDYEQYFGPGTRLTVT.

The V and J genes are TRBV11-2 and TRBJ2-3, with a weak D call TRBD2 (5 bases). Germline V lookup: CDR1 SGHAT, CDR2 FQNNGV. The ends were cut back, 2 bases at V and 7 bases at J, with 16 bases in the middle. The CDR3 consists of 15 residues. CDR3 region: CASSLKIGELHTQYF. In nucleotides, the CDR3 is TGTGCCAGCAGCTTAAAGATCGGGGAGCTGCATACGCAGTATTTT.

The rearrangement uses TRBV13 and TRBJ2-7; a weak D match, TRBD1 (6 bases). CDR1 and CDR2 (germline): PRHDT, FYEKMQ (reference sequence). V lost 4 bases, J lost 5 bases, and 15 bases lay in between. The CDR3 length is 14 residues. The CDR3 nucleotides are TGTGCCAGCAGCTACAAACAGGGTAAACACGAGCAGTACTTC. Amino acids: CASSYKQGKHEQYF.

V gene TRBV23-1 combines with J gene TRBJ2-7; 8 nucleotides match TRBD2. Being an ORF, TRBV23-1 has a function that is uncertain. This CDR3 region has 17 residues. J gave up 7 bases and V 10 bases, and 24 bases lay outside the gene matches. CDR3 coding DNA: TGCGCCAACACAAATGTGCGTCGCGGGGGGCGCGGAGATGAGCAGTACTTC. Residues: CANTNVRRGGRGDEQYF.

In DNA form, the CDR3 reads TGTGCCAGCAGTTTATCGGCAGGGGCGGTAGCTTTCTTT. Translation: CASSLSAGAVAFF. The V and J genes are TRBV27 and TRBJ1-1; D may be TRBD1 (6 bases). V lost 0 bases and J lost 10, with 12 bases in between. This CDR3 has 13 residues. CDR1 is MNHEY and CDR2 is SMNVEV in the germline V gene (reference sequence).

V gene TRBV19 combines with J gene TRBJ1-1; weak D call: TRBD1 (5 bases). The V gene lost 3 bases and the J gene lost 1 base, with 27 bases spanning the gap. The CDR3 totals 20 residues. Germline CDR1 reads LNHDA; CDR2 reads SQIVND (reference sequence). The CDR3 here is CASSINRQPRRGSPNTEAFF. For the CDR3, the DNA is TGTGCCAGTAGTATTAACCGACAGCCGCGGCGGGGCTCACCGAACACTGAAGCTTTCTTT.

CDR3: CASSEGGTGSSYNEQFF. The CDR3 DNA sequence: TGTGCCAGCAGTGAAGGTGGGACAGGGAGCTCCTACAATGAGCAGTTCTTC. The rearrangement links TRBV2 to TRBJ2-1; 9 bases fit TRBD1. Germline V CDR1 and CDR2: SNHLY, FYNNEI. J lost 0 bases, V lost 1 base, and 4 bases had no gene match. The CDR3 runs to 17 residues.

The rearrangement links TRBV19 to TRBJ1-2, with a possible D match to TRBD1 (5 bases). Germline loops: CDR1 LNHDA, CDR2 SQIVND (reference sequence). The V end lost 1 base, the J end lost 2 bases, and 11 bases lay between the germline ends. This CDR3 region has 15 residues. CDR3 sequence reads: CASSIARARNYGYTF. In DNA form, the CDR3 reads TGTGCCAGTAGTATAGCCAGGGCGCGGAACTATGGCTACACCTTC. Complete variable domain (other parts from reference TRBV19 and TRBJ1-2): DGGITQSPKYLFRKEGQNVTLSCEQNLNHDAMYWYRQDPGQGLRLIYYSQIVNDFQKGDIAEGYSVSREKKESFPLTVTSAQKNPTAFYLCASSIARARNYGYTFGSGTRLTVV.

The J gene is TRBJ1-1, the V gene TRBV28; no reliable D call. Germline V lookup: CDR1 MDHEN, CDR2 SYDVKM. The CDR3 length is 14 residues. V lost 2 bases, J lost 4 bases, and 11 bases lay in between. The CDR3 loop is CASSLSEAGTEAFF. The CDR3 nucleotides read TGTGCCAGCAGTTTAAGCGAGGCGGGCACTGAAGCTTTCTTT.

The CDR3 region is CASSEGRVQETQYF. CDR3 in DNA: TGTGCCAGCAGTGAGGGCAGGGTCCAAGAGACCCAGTACTTC. The chain links TRBV2 to TRBJ2-5, with a possible D match to TRBD1 (5 bases). This CDR3 is built from 14 residues. Germline values: CDR1 SNHLY, CDR2 FYNNEI. The V and J ends lost 3 bases and 1 base respectively, with 9 bases between them.